This T cell receptor (beta chain) originates from a study of regulatory T cells in long-lasting Graves disease. This clonotype has at least ten counts. Arm-PCR with iRepertoire HTBI primers amplified the CDR3 regions for these TCR beta libraries. TCRdb redid the calling of the multiplex PCR reads with MiXCR, one entry per CDR3 protein. This sample has 600,000 to 650,000 distinct CDR3 sequences, with less than 20% found just once. The time point: newly diagnosed GD, antithyroid drugs for less than 3 months. PBMC RNA served as the TCR library source. The ends lost 3 bases at V and 9 bases at J; junction bases unmatched: 9. This CDR3 is built from 14 residues. Germline V gene data show CDR1 as DFQATT and CDR2 as SNEGSKA (reference sequence). This sample was also put to use in a study of T cells in Graves' hyperthyroidism and ophthalmopathy. That investigation notes: Exclusion of patients followed from uncontrolled infection, other autoimmune disease, pregnancy or lactation.

The TCR was taken from a woman aged 25-40 years with Graves disease. V and J are TRBV20-1 and TRBJ2-1; 9 bases agree with TRBD2. The sample consisted of peripheral blood mononuclear cells (PBMCs), taken at new diagnosis, from a patient treated with antithyroid drugs. CDR3 sequence reads: CSARASGGSSEQFF. CDR3 bases: TGCAGTGCTAGGGCGAGCGGGGGGAGTAGTGAGCAGTTCTTC.